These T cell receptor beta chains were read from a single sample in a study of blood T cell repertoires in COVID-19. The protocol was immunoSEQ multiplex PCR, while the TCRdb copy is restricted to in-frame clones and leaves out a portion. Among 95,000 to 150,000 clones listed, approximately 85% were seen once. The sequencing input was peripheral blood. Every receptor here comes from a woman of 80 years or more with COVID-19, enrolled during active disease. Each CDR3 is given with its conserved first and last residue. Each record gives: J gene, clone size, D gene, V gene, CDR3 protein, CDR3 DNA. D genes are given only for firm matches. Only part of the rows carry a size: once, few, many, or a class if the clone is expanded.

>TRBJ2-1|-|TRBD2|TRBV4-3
CASSQVFTASGLGEQFF
TGCGCCAGCAGCCAAGTTTTTACGGCTAGCGGCCTTGGGGAGCAGTTCTTC
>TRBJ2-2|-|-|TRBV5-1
CASGRGGNTGELFF
TGCGCCAGCGGGCGGGGCGGGAACACCGGGGAGCTGTTTTTT
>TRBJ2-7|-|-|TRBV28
CASSPGGGGTYEQYF
TGTGCCAGCAGTCCTGGGGGCGGGGGAACCTACGAGCAGTACTTC
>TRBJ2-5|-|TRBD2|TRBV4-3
CASSQGGLAGQETQYF
TGCGCCAGCAGCCAAGGCGGGTTAGCGGGGCAAGAGACCCAGTACTTC
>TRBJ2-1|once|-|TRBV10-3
CAISPGLSVFF
TGTGCCATCAGTCCGGGACTCTCGGTGTTCTTC
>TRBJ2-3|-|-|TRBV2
CASGRMTGRDTQYF
TGTGCCAGCGGTCGTATGACAGGGAGGGATACGCAGTATTTT
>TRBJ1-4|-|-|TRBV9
CASSALSRGEKLFF
TGTGCCAGCAGCGCCCTCTCCAGGGGCGAAAAACTGTTTTTT
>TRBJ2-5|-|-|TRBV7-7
CASSPRDPQGTQYF
TGTGCTAGCAGCCCGCGGGACCCGCAGGGGACCCAGTACTTC
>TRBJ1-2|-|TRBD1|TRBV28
CASSNTGGRGYTF
TGTGCCAGCAGTAACACAGGGGGCCGCGGCTACACCTTC
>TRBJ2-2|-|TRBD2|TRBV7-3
CASSLMPSGNTGELFF
TGTGCCAGCAGCTTGATGCCTAGCGGGAACACCGGGGAGCTGTTTTTT
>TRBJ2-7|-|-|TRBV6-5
CASSYSGNGPYEQYF
TGTGCCAGCAGTTACTCGGGCAACGGCCCCTACGAGCAGTACTTC
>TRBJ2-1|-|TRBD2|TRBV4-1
CASSQGEGLIYNEQFF
TGCGCCAGCAGCCAGGGGGAGGGCCTTATCTACAATGAGCAGTTCTTC
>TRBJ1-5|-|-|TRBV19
CASSADRGATPRQPQHF
TGTGCCAGTAGTGCAGACCGTGGGGCCACCCCAAGGCAGCCCCAGCATTTT
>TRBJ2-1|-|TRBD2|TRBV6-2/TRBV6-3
CASSTFISGSSYNEQFF
TGTGCCAGCAGTACCTTCATTAGCGGGAGTTCCTACAATGAGCAGTTCTTC
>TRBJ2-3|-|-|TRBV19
CASSINSGTDTQYF
TGTGCCAGTAGTATAAATAGTGGCACAGATACGCAGTATTTT
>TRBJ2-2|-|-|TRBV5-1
CASSLLTGELFF
TGCGCCAGCAGCCTCCTGACCGGGGAGCTGTTTTTT
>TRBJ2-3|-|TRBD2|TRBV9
CASSLTGLAGGPSSTDTQYF
TGTGCCAGCAGCCTCACGGGACTAGCGGGAGGACCCTCCTCCACAGATACGCAGTATTTT
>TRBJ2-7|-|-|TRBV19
CASSIRTDIYYEQYF
TGTGCCAGTAGTATTCGGACAGACATCTATTACGAGCAGTACTTC
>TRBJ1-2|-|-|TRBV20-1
CSASIRDGYTF
TGCAGTGCTAGCATCCGGGATGGCTACACCTTC
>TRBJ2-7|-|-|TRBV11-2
CASSLDPRGGFGTQYF
TGTGCCAGCAGCTTAGACCCCCGAGGGGGATTCGGAACCCAGTACTTC
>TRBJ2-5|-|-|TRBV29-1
CSVARGSGGETQYF
TGCAGCGTTGCTAGGGGGTCTGGGGGAGAGACCCAGTACTTC
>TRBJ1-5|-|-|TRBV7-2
CASSLGSRNQPQHF
TGTGCCAGCAGCTTGGGCAGTCGCAATCAGCCCCAGCATTTT
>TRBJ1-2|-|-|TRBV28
CASSFLGTDLNYGYTF
TGTGCCAGCAGTTTTCTAGGGACTGATCTTAACTATGGCTACACCTTC
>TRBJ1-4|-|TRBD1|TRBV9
CASSDRDRGSEKLFF
TGTGCCAGCAGCGACCGGGACAGGGGGAGCGAAAAACTGTTTTTT
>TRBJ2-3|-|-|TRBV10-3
CAIWGGGTDTQYF
TGTGCCATCTGGGGGGGCGGCACAGATACGCAGTATTTT
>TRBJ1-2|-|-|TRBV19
CASSMIQGNGYTF
TGTGCCAGTAGTATGATACAGGGTAATGGCTACACCTTC
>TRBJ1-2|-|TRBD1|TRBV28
CASRKQGQERGYTF
TGTGCCAGCAGAAAACAGGGACAGGAGCGCGGCTACACCTTC
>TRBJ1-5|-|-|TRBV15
CATSREYREPQHF
TGTGCCACCAGCAGAGAGTACAGAGAGCCCCAGCATTTT
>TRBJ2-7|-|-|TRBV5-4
CASSYASPGSYEQYF
TGTGCCAGCAGCTACGCAAGTCCCGGCTCCTACGAGCAGTACTTC
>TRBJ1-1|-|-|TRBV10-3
CAISGQENTEAFF
TGTGCCATCAGTGGACAGGAGAACACTGAAGCTTTCTTT
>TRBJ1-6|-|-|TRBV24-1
CATSVPGSTYNSPLHF
TGTGCCACCAGTGTGCCGGGGAGCACCTATAATTCACCCCTCCACTTT
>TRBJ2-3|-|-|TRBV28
CASRDSTSTDTQYF
TGTGCCAGTAGAGACAGTACTAGCACAGATACGCAGTATTTT
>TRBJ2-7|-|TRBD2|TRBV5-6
CASSLGLAGEQYF
TGTGCCAGCAGCTTGGGACTAGCGGGGGAGCAGTACTTC
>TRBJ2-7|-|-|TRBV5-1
CASSLSGSATSYEQYF
TGCGCCAGCAGCTTGTCTGGTAGCGCGACCTCCTACGAGCAGTACTTC
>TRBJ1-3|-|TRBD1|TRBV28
CASSQQGASGNTIYF
TGTGCCAGCAGTCAACAGGGGGCCTCTGGAAACACCATATATTTT